This T cell receptor (beta chain) came from a study of beta chain features in type 1 diabetes. Overall study: Similarity in age, gender and cell yields was seen between patients and healthy donors. Examination of sorted cells across all samples involved approximately 100,000,000 cells. General study findings and limits: Fewer junction insertions and more nucleotide deletions appeared in type 1 diabetes patients. When Type 1 diabetes patients were examined, their TCRB CDR3s proved moderately but significantly shorter in all four CD4+ subsets.

The investigators reverse transcribed all of the isolated RNA, so they sequenced expressed TCRB transcripts. Approximately 3.5 million reads per sample were averaged for naive, central memory and regulatory samples. TCRdb keeps only in-frame clones here, not all; method: immunoSEQ multiplex PCR. Here the sample spans more than 300,000 clones, roughly 12% being singletons. This clone was seen only a few times. Its antigen remains unidentified. This CDR3 comprises 14 residues. CDR1 is MDHEN and CDR2 is SYDVKM in the germline V gene. Between the trimmed V and J ends, which lost 2 bases and 2 bases, there was a span of 9 bases.

Input material: naive CD4+ T cells from blood. The gene calls are TRBV28 and TRBJ2-5; D possibly corresponds to TRBD2 (6 bases). The source of this sequence is a woman aged 18-29 years with type 1 diabetes. CDR3 DNA sequence: TGTGCCAGCAGTTTACTGGGGAGGCAAGAGACCCAGTACTTC. It yields the protein CASSLLGRQETQYF.